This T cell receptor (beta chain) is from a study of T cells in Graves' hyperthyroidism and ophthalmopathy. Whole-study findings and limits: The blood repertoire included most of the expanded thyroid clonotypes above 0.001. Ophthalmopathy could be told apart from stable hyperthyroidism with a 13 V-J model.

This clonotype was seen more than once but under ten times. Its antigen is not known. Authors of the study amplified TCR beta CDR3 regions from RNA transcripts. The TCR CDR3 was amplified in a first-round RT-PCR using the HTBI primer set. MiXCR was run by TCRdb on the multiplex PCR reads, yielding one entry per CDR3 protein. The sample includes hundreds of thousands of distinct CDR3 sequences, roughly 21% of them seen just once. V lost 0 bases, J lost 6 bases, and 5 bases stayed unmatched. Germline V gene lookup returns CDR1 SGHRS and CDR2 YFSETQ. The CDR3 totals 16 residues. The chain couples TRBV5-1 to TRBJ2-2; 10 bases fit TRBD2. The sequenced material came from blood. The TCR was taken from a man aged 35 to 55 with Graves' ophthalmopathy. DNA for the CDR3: TGCGCCAGCAGCTTGGAGTTAGCGGGAGGTTCCGGGGAGCTGTTTTTT. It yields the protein CASSLELAGGSGELFF. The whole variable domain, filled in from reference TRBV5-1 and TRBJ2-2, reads KAGVTQTPRYLIKTRGQQVTLSCSPISGHRSVSWYQQTPGQGLQFLFEYFSETQRNKGNFPGRFSGRQFSNSRSEMNVSTLELGDSALYLCASSLELAGGSGELFFGEGSRLTVL.